A single sample is the source of the 10 T cell receptor beta chains below, sequenced in a study of T cell responses to AZD1222 COVID-19 vaccine. Libraries were prepared by immunoSEQ multiplex PCR; TCRdb keeps only in-frame clonotypes and omits some of them. The sample includes about 150,000 clones, about 95% of them seen just once. The source was peripheral blood, collected on day 0 of AZD1222 vaccination. Receptor source: an adult in good health.

Only one count was recorded for this clone. This rearrangement joins TRBV19 to TRBJ1-5; 9 bases agree with TRBD1. J lost 3 bases, V lost 5 bases, and 5 bases had no gene match. The CDR3 runs 15 residues. The V gene's germline CDR1 is LNHDA and CDR2 SQIVND (reference sequence). The CDR3, as DNA: TGTGCCAGTAGTGGGGGACAGGGTTACAATCAGCCCCAGCATTTT. Translating it yields CASSGGQGYNQPQHF.

The V and J genes are TRBV10-1 and TRBJ2-7; D may be TRBD1 (5 bases). The ends were cut back, 5 bases at V and 1 base at J, with 9 bases in the middle. The CDR3 covers 13 residues. Germline CDR1 and CDR2: WNHNN and SYGVQD (reference sequence). The CDR3 DNA reads as TGCGCCAGCAGTAGAGACAGTTCCTACGAGCAGTACGTC. Translation: CASSRDSSYEQYV.

The V and J genes are TRBV5-1 and TRBJ2-1; 13 nucleotides line up with TRBD2. The V gene's germline CDR1 is SGHRS and CDR2 YFSETQ. V gave up 4 bases and J gave up 3 bases; unmatched junction bases: 4. The CDR3 has 16 residues. CDR3 region: CASSAGTSGVYNEQFF. CDR3 nucleotides: TGCGCCAGCAGCGCCGGGACTAGCGGGGTCTACAATGAGCAGTTCTTC. Supplemented by reference TRBV5-1 and TRBJ2-1, the full variable domain reads KAGVTQTPRYLIKTRGQQVTLSCSPISGHRSVSWYQQTPGQGLQFLFEYFSETQRNKGNFPGRFSGRQFSNSRSEMNVSTLELGDSALYLCASSAGTSGVYNEQFFGPGTRLTVL.

The rearrangement joins TRBV3-1 (or the pseudogene TRBV3-2) to TRBJ2-5; 9 bases agree with TRBD1. The trim removed 7 bases at V and 5 bases at J, leaving 11 bases unmatched. Germline CDR1 is LGHDT and CDR2 is YNNKEL (reference sequence). This CDR3 spans 15 amino acids. Written as DNA, the CDR3 is TGTGCCAGCACCCACAGGACAGGGGTTATGGAGACCCAGTACTTC. Amino acid sequence: CASTHRTGVMETQYF.

CDR3 sequence (DNA): TGTGCCAGCAGTGGAGCCGACACCCCCAGGGAGACCCAGTACTTC. Its translation: CASSGADTPRETQYF. This chain uses TRBV6-1 with TRBJ2-5; D unclear. Germline lookup yields CDR1 MNHNS and CDR2 SASEGT. Trimming stripped 4 bases from V and 5 bases from J, with 17 bases between. This CDR3 comprises 15 residues.

V is TRBV7-3 and J is TRBJ2-5; maybe TRBD2 (5 bases). Trimming left V 3 bases short and J 3 bases short, with 20 bases between. The germline gives CDR1 SGHTA, CDR2 FQGTGA. This CDR3 spans 17 amino acids. The chain's CDR3 is CASSLGLGGLTEETQYF. CDR3 sequence (DNA): TGTGCCAGCAGCTTGGGCCTAGGCGGGTTGACCGAAGAGACCCAGTACTTC. Full variable domain (missing parts from reference TRBV7-3 and TRBJ2-5): GAGVSQTPSNKVTEKGKYVELRCDPISGHTALYWYRQSLGQGPEFLIYFQGTGAADDSGLPNDRFFAVRPEGSVSTLKIQRTERGDSAVYLCASSLGLGGLTEETQYFGPGTRLLVL.

This clone was counted once. J is TRBJ2-1 and V is TRBV4-1; maybe TRBD1 (6 bases). Trimming pared 3 bases from V and 1 base from J, leaving 13 bases between. The CDR3 extends over 16 amino acids. The germline V gene encodes CDR1 MGHRA and CDR2 YSYEKL. CDR3 amino acids: CASSQATGNSYNEQFF. DNA of the CDR3: TGCGCCAGCAGCCAGGCAACAGGGAATTCCTACAATGAGCAGTTCTTC.

The chain recombines TRBV29-1 with TRBJ1-2; the D is unclear. V was clipped by 5 bases and J by 6 bases, with 13 bases between them. The CDR3 extends over 12 amino acids. Per germline, CDR1 SQVTM and CDR2 ANQGSEA. CDR3 nucleotide sequence: TGCAGCGTTAGTCAGACCCGGGATGGCTACACCTTC. Protein sequence: CSVSQTRDGYTF.

The rearrangement joins TRBV5-5 to TRBJ2-4; the D call may be TRBD1 or TRBD2 (5 bases each). V was pared by 4 bases and J by 2 bases, with 16 bases between. This CDR3 spans 16 amino acids. Germline assignment: CDR1 SGHKS and CDR2 YYEKEE (reference sequence). The CDR3 spells CASSLDQGPTKNIQYF. Here the CDR3 DNA reads TGTGCCAGCAGCCTCGATCAGGGACCGACCAAAAACATTCAGTACTTC.

The rearrangement links TRBV6-5 to TRBJ1-2; the D is unclear. The CDR3 consists of 15 residues. CDR1 is MNHEY and CDR2 is SVGAGI in the germline V gene. V shed 6 bases and J shed 6 bases, with 20 bases lying between them. Here the CDR3 reads CASRGGAREGDGYTF. Written as DNA, the CDR3 is TGTGCCAGCAGGGGAGGTGCGAGGGAGGGTGATGGCTACACCTTC.